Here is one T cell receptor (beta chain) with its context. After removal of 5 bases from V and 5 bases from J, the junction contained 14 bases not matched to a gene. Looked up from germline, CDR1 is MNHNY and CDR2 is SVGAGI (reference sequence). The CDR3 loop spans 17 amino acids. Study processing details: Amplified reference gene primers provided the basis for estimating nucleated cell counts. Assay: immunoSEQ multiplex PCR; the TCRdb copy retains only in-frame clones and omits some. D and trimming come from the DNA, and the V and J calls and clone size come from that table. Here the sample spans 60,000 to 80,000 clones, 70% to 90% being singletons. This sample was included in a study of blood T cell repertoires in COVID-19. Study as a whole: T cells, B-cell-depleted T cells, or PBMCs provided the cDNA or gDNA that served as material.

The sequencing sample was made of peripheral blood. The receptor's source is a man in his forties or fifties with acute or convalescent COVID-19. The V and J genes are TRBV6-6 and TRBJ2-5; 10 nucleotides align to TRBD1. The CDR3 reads CASSPEWGTGDLETQYF. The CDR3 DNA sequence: TGTGCCAGCAGTCCGGAATGGGGGACAGGGGATCTTGAGACCCAGTACTTC.